What follows are 13 T cell receptor beta chains derived from one specimen sequenced in a study of T-cell memory formation after mild COVID-19. TCRdb itself ran the 5' RACE reads through MiXCR, one entry per CDR3 protein. The table has 160,000 or so distinct CDR3 sequences, roughly 31% seen once. Material for sequencing was PBMCs or a T cell subset sorted from them (not recorded which). The receptors stem from an adult woman who had mild COVID-19 (a few samples of this study predate the infection). Cell type and time point are not known.

This clonotype was found a few times. The V and J genes are TRBV12-3 or TRBV12-4 and TRBJ2-2; 8 positions agree with TRBD2. V lost 3 bases and J lost 6; bases outside the gene matches: 3. This CDR3 has 14 amino acids. This CDR3 is CASSLAGGSGELFF. CDR3 nucleotides: TGTGCCAGCAGTTTGGCGGGGGGTTCCGGGGAGCTGTTTTTT.

The V gene is TRBV20-1, the J gene TRBJ2-7, with TRBD1 identical over 10 bases. Germline assignment: CDR1 DFQATT and CDR2 SNEGSKA (reference sequence). This CDR3 has 14 residues. The ends lost 3 bases at V and 1 base at J; junction bases unmatched: 3. The CDR3: CSASDRGLSYEQYF. In nucleotides, the CDR3 is TGCAGTGCTAGTGACAGGGGGCTGTCCTACGAGCAGTACTTC.

The gene calls are TRBV29-1 and TRBJ2-7; 9 bases align to TRBD1. V shed 7 bases, J shed 0 bases, and the junction held 7 bases outside the gene matches. Germline V gives CDR1 SQVTM, CDR2 ANQGSEA. The length of the CDR3 is 14 residues. The CDR3 here is CSASGQGSSYEQYF. In DNA, the CDR3 is TGCAGCGCCTCGGGACAGGGAAGCTCCTACGAGCAGTACTTC.

This clonotype was observed once. The chain has TRBV24-1 and TRBJ2-5, with no clear D. Germline V lookup: CDR1 KGHDR, CDR2 SFDVKD. V gave up 4 bases and J gave up 7 bases, with 12 bases separating them. The CDR3 length is 13 residues. CDR3 sequence (DNA): TGTGCCACCAGTGAGGACGAACTGCGGACCCAGTACTTC. Translated: CATSEDELRTQYF.

The CDR3 reads CATSDARGRVDQPQHF. The CDR3 nucleotides read TGTGCCACCAGTGACGCGAGGGGCAGGGTTGATCAGCCCCAGCATTTT. The chain carries TRBV24-1 and TRBJ1-5, with a tentative D call TRBD1 (5 bases). The CDR3 contains 16 residues. Germline values: CDR1 KGHDR, CDR2 SFDVKD. Trimming left V 4 bases short and J 5 bases short, with 17 bases between.

This clonotype was seen a handful of times. The chain recombines TRBV7-3 with TRBJ2-2; D gene ambiguous. Deletions cut 2 bases from V and 6 bases from J, with 4 bases between. The CDR3 length is 12 residues. Germline CDR1 is SGHTA and CDR2 is FQGTGA. The chain's CDR3 is CASSLGPGELFF. Written as DNA, the CDR3 is TGTGCCAGCAGCTTAGGTCCCGGGGAGCTGTTTTTT. Filled out from reference TRBV7-3 and TRBJ2-2, the complete variable domain reads GAGVSQTPSNKVTEKGKYVELRCDPISGHTALYWYRQSLGQGPEFLIYFQGTGAADDSGLPNDRFFAVRPEGSVSTLKIQRTERGDSAVYLCASSLGPGELFFGEGSRLTVL.

The J gene is TRBJ2-7, the V gene TRBV29-1; D possibly corresponds to TRBD1 (6 bases). V lost 4 bases to trimming and J lost 2 bases, with 12 bases between them. The CDR3 length is 13 residues. Per germline, CDR1 SQVTM and CDR2 ANQGSEA. Here the CDR3 reads CSVGGQPAYEQYF. The CDR3 DNA is TGCAGCGTTGGAGGACAGCCTGCCTACGAGCAGTACTTC.

CDR3 loop: CASSFNTGAYTIYF. As DNA, the CDR3 is TGTGCCAGCAGTTTTAATACAGGGGCTTACACCATATATTTT. The chain recombines TRBV12-3 or TRBV12-4 with TRBJ1-3; 7 bases match TRBD1. With V trimmed by 3 bases and J by 8 bases, 7 bases remained unmatched. CDR3 size: 14 residues.

There are a few counts of this clonotype. V is TRBV29-1 and J is TRBJ1-2; D uncertain. V lost 3 bases and J 6 bases, leaving 14 bases between the germline ends. The CDR3 runs to 13 residues. CDR1 SQVTM and CDR2 ANQGSEA come from the germline V gene. CDR3 sequence reads: CSVDSQKGDGYTF. The CDR3 bases are TGCAGCGTTGACTCCCAGAAGGGAGATGGCTACACCTTC.

This clonotype was seen only a few times. The V call is TRBV7-2, the J call TRBJ2-6, with D perhaps matching TRBD1 (5 bases). Germline V gives CDR1 SGHTA, CDR2 FQGNSA. The V gene lost 4 bases and the J gene lost 0 bases, with 10 bases spanning the gap. The CDR3 has 16 residues. The CDR3 DNA is TGTGCCAGCAGCTCCAGGGTTTACTCTGGGGCCAACGTCCTGACTTTC. Residues: CASSSRVYSGANVLTF.

The J gene is TRBJ2-1, the V gene TRBV12-3 or TRBV12-4, with a weak D call TRBD2 (6 bases). Trimming shortened V by 7 bases and J by 4 bases, and 20 bases separated the two germline ends. The CDR3 runs to 16 residues. DNA of the CDR3: TGTGCCAGCACCGATCCGGACGGGAGTAAGTACAATGAGCAGTTCTTC. It specifies CASTDPDGSKYNEQFF.

The CDR3 DNA is TGTGCCAGCAGCTCCATCACAGATACGCAGTATTTT. The encoded protein is CASSSITDTQYF. V and J are TRBV5-6 and TRBJ2-3; D is undetermined. Germline V lookup: CDR1 SGHDT, CDR2 YYEEEE. The CDR3 runs to 12 residues. The ends were cut back, 3 bases at V and 2 bases at J, with 4 bases in the middle.

This clonotype has just a few counts. The J gene is TRBJ2-6, the V gene TRBV15; D is uncertain. CDR1 and CDR2 from the germline V gene are LNHNV and YYDKDF (reference sequence). V dropped 0 bases and J dropped 0 bases, with 3 bases sitting between them. CDR3 length: 15 residues. The DNA for the CDR3 is TGTGCCACCAGCAGAGAAATCTCTGGGGCCAACGTCCTGACTTTC. Protein product: CATSREISGANVLTF.